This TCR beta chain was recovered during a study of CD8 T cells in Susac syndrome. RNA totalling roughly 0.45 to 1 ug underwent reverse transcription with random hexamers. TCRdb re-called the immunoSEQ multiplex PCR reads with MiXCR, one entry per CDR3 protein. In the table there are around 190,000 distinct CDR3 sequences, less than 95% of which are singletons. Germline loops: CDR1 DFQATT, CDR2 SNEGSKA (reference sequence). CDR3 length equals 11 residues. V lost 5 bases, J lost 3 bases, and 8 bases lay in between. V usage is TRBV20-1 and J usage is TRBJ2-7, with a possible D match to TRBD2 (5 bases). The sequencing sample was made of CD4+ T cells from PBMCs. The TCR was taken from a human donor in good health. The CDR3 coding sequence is TGCAGTGCTCATACTAGCTACGAGCAGTACTTC. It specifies CSAHTSYEQYF.